The entry below describes one TCR beta chain. Antigen unknown. Assay used: immunoSEQ multiplex PCR; TCRdb lists only in-frame clones, some missing. The sample records over 60,000 clones, just under 95% being singletons. Patients were ruled out by autoimmune disease history or systemic immunosuppression. The data stem from a study of OX40 agonist ivuxolimab in advanced cancers. About the research overall: Patients were treated with ivuxolimab, an agonistic anti-OX40 (CD134) antibody. The eligibility criteria allowed prior anti-PD-1, anti-PD-L1 or anti-CTLA-4 therapy, and 30% to 45% had some.

The study, taken as a whole, reports: Partial responders dosed at 0.1-3.0 mg/kg displayed clonal expansion ranking among the lowest.

This CDR3 contains 15 residues. V gave up 8 bases and J gave up 8 bases, with 21 bases separating them. From germline, CDR1 is LNHNV and CDR2 YYDKDF (reference sequence). This TCR was recovered from an adult with an advanced solid tumor such as melanoma, head and neck, liver or kidney cancer. The V and J genes are TRBV15 and TRBJ1-4; D might be TRBD1 (5 bases). The sample here was CD4+ or CD8+ T cells sorted from blood, taken in a trial of the OX40 agonist ivuxolimab. CDR3 residues: CATWGPFTRGEKLFF. CDR3 coding DNA: TGTGCCACCTGGGGCCCCTTTACCCGGGGGGAAAAACTGTTTTTT.